The sequence of this T cell receptor beta chain was determined in a study of T cell clonotyping in hematopoietic cell transplantation. Points from the study as a whole: At the given depth, recipient repertoires were over 97% de novo clonotypes. No sorting was done, leaving CD4 and CD8 contributions mixed.

Turning to this clone: No antigen is known for it.

Profiled with immunoSEQ multiplex PCR; TCRdb holds only in-frame clones, not every one. Of roughly 3,000 clones in the sample, 70% to 85% were seen once. Germline trimming cut 6 bases from V and 4 bases from J; bases unmatched to any gene: 8. The CDR3 is 14 residues long. Per germline, CDR1 MNHEY and CDR2 SVGAGI. The rearrangement links TRBV6-5 to TRBJ1-2; TRBD1 aligns across 7 bases. The TCR comes from a male patient between 55 and 70 years old who had an allogeneic stem cell transplant, so T cells may come from the graft donor. Some clones in this sample may be carry-over from other donors' samples. The source was peripheral blood mononuclear cells, collected 30 days after allogeneic stem cell transplant. In DNA form, the CDR3 reads TGTGCCAGCAGAAGAGGGAGACAGGGCTATGGCTACACCTTC. Amino acid sequence: CASRRGRQGYGYTF.